This T cell receptor (beta chain) was sequenced for a study of control samples from healthy donors and cancer patients. The germline V gene has CDR1 SGHTA and CDR2 FQGTGA. This CDR3 has 13 residues. Trimming shortened V by 5 bases and J by 7 bases, and 11 bases separated the two germline ends. The protocol was immunoSEQ multiplex PCR, while the TCRdb copy is restricted to in-frame clones and leaves out a portion. The sample records over 75,000 clones, roughly 78% being singletons. Sequenced input: blood. The origin of this receptor is a man aged 60 to 75 in good health. The chain employs TRBV7-3 and TRBJ2-2; D is uncertain. The CDR3 loop is CASSLNQDGELFF. DNA for the CDR3: TGTGCCAGCAGCCTTAATCAAGACGGGGAGCTGTTTTTT.